These T cell receptor beta chains were read from a single sample in a study of cytomegalovirus exposure and HLA in healthy donors. Clones were read by immunoSEQ multiplex PCR, and TCRdb kept only the in-frame ones, dropping some. The sample has approximately 170,000 clones, roughly 80% seen once. The sample comprised PBMCs. The receptors were gathered from a male donor in good health and CMV-seronegative. Each CDR3 is given with its conserved first and last residue. A D gene is named only where the DNA matches it firmly. Some rows mark clone size as missing; the rest say once, few, many or name a class of expanded clone.

CDR3aa,CDR3nt,abundance,v_gene,j_gene,d_gene
CASSQVQGGGTEAFF,TGCGCCAGCAGCCAAGTACAGGGGGGCGGGACTGAAGCTTTCTTT,.,TRBV4-1,TRBJ1-1,TRBD1
CASNRQGSTGELFF,TGTGCCAGCAATCGGCAGGGGAGCACCGGGGAGCTGTTTTTT,.,TRBV4-2,TRBJ2-2,.
CAISDRTGREQYF,TGTGCCATCAGTGATCGAACAGGGCGGGAGCAGTACTTC,.,TRBV10-3,TRBJ2-7,.
CAWKDSHYGYPF,TGTGCCTGGAAGGACAGCCACTATGGCTACCCCTTC,.,TRBV30,TRBJ1-2,.
CASSPKTGGGGNTIYF,TGCGCCAGCAGCCCCAAGACAGGGGGAGGTGGAAACACCATATATTTT,.,TRBV4-3,TRBJ1-3,TRBD1
CASSLSGAGANVLTF,TGCGCCAGCAGCTTGTCAGGGGCTGGGGCCAACGTCCTGACTTTC,few,TRBV5-1,TRBJ2-6,.
CASIQGGPETQYF,TGTGCCAGCATACAGGGAGGGCCAGAGACCCAGTACTTC,.,TRBV28,TRBJ2-5,.
CASSMQGARNSANYGYTF,TGTGCCAGTAGTATGCAGGGGGCGAGGAACAGCGCTAACTATGGCTACACCTTC,once,TRBV19,TRBJ1-2,TRBD1
CATSGQTYEQYF,TGTGCCACCAGCGGACAGACCTACGAGCAGTACTTC,.,TRBV15,TRBJ2-7,.
CASSLVSERGDTQYF,TGTGCCAGCAGCTTAGTATCGGAGCGGGGAGATACGCAGTATTTT,.,TRBV7-2,TRBJ2-3,TRBD2
CASSQDEGAGGYPF,TGCGCCAGCAGCCAAGACGAGGGGGCTGGCGGCTACCCCTTC,.,TRBV4-1,TRBJ1-2,TRBD1
CASSYSRTVRNSPLHF,TGTGCCAGCAGTTACTCGAGAACAGTCCGTAATTCACCCCTCCACTTT,.,TRBV6-5,TRBJ1-6,.
CASTGQGANTGELFF,TGTGCCAGTACTGGACAGGGAGCGAACACCGGGGAGCTGTTTTTT,.,TRBV19,TRBJ2-2,TRBD1
CASSLKPSRAGNQPQHF,TGTGCCAGCAGCTTAAAGCCAAGCAGGGCTGGCAATCAGCCCCAGCATTTT,once,TRBV7-2,TRBJ1-5,.
CAWSRDSGLGNTIYF,TGTGCCTGGTCAAGGGACAGTGGCTTAGGAAACACCATATATTTT,.,TRBV30,TRBJ1-3,TRBD1
CAWNVDRVGTEAFF,TGTGCCTGGAATGTTGACAGGGTCGGGACTGAAGCTTTCTTT,.,TRBV30,TRBJ1-1,TRBD1
CASSQGDRGSVEKLFF,TGTGCCAGCAGCCAAGGGGACAGGGGCAGTGTTGAAAAACTGTTTTTT,.,TRBV4-2,TRBJ1-4,TRBD1
CAIGGGTGGYNEQFF,TGTGCCATCGGGGGGGGGACAGGGGGCTACAATGAGCAGTTCTTC,.,TRBV7-9,TRBJ2-1,TRBD1
CAWSKRRPGAFF,TGTGCCTGGAGCAAAAGGCGCCCAGGAGCTTTCTTT,few,TRBV30,TRBJ1-1,.
CASSGRIWTGYETQYF,TGTGCCAGCAGCGGAAGAATATGGACAGGGTATGAGACCCAGTACTTC,.,TRBV9,TRBJ2-5,TRBD1
CASNEGARGNTIYF,TGTGCCAGCAATGAGGGGGCGCGTGGAAACACCATATATTTT,once,TRBV2,TRBJ1-3,TRBD1
CASSEPIKAGTDTQYF,TGCGCCAGCAGTGAGCCGATAAAAGCGGGGACAGATACGCAGTATTTT,.,TRBV10-2,TRBJ2-3,TRBD2
CASSPRTGGGTQYF,TGCGCCAGCAGCCCCCGGACAGGGGGCGGGACCCAGTACTTC,.,TRBV5-1,TRBJ2-5,TRBD1
CASSLATGQRRTGELFF,TGTGCCAGCAGCTTGGCCACGGGACAACGTCGCACCGGGGAGCTGTTTTTT,.,TRBV5-4,TRBJ2-2,.
CASSLSVNEKLFF,TGTGCCAGCAGTTTATCAGTTAATGAAAAACTGTTTTTT,.,TRBV28,TRBJ1-4,.
CASSVTGEANYGYTF,TGTGCCAGCAGCGTAACAGGAGAAGCTAACTATGGCTACACCTTC,few,TRBV7-9,TRBJ1-2,.
CASRTPTERQPQHF,TGTGCCAGCAGGACACCCACCGAACGTCAGCCCCAGCATTTT,many,TRBV28,TRBJ1-5,.
CASSPRTGGTDTQYF,TGTGCCAGCAGTCCACGGACAGGCGGCACAGATACGCAGTATTTT,.,TRBV6-1,TRBJ2-3,TRBD1
CASSKVNTEHYGYTF,TGTGCCAGCAGCAAAGTTAACACCGAACACTATGGCTACACCTTC,.,TRBV21-1,TRBJ1-2,.